The 16 T cell receptor beta chains below come from one sample, sequenced in a study of T-cell memory formation after mild COVID-19. TCRdb used MiXCR to reprocess the 5' RACE reads, holding one entry per CDR3 protein. In the table there are around 90,000 distinct CDR3 sequences, less than 15% of which are singletons. Sequences were obtained from PBMCs or a T cell subset sorted from them (not recorded which). These receptors all come from an adult woman who had mild COVID-19 (a few samples of this study predate the infection). Cell type and time point are not known.

This clonotype was found a few times. The V and J genes are TRBV4-1 and TRBJ2-7; TRBD1 matches at 8 bases. This CDR3 is 16 amino acids long. V dropped 0 bases and J dropped 4; count of bases not matched to a gene: 8. Germline V gene data show CDR1 as MGHRA and CDR2 as YSYEKL. The CDR3 DNA reads TGCGCCAGCAGCCAAGATCCCCAGGGGGCATTTTACGAGCAGTACTTC. Residues: CASSQDPQGAFYEQYF.

This clonotype showed up just a few times. The chain uses TRBV11-2 and TRBJ2-2, with D maybe TRBD1 (5 bases). Germline V gene sequence: CDR1 SGHAT, CDR2 FQNNGV. Trimming took off 5 bases at V and 5 bases at J, with 15 bases between the two ends. The CDR3 has 15 residues. The CDR3 DNA sequence: TGTGCCAGCAGCCTTCCACTGGGGCCGACCGGGGAGCTGTTTTTT. This codes for CASSLPLGPTGELFF.

In this sample, this clonotype turned up many times. The rearrangement links TRBV10-3 to TRBJ2-5; perhaps TRBD1 as D (6 bases). This CDR3 is built from 11 residues. The germline V and J ends were trimmed by 9 bases and 2 bases, with 7 bases remaining between them. CDR1 and CDR2 from the germline V gene are ENHRY and SYGVKD. CDR3 DNA sequence: TGTGCCATGAGGGGGCAAGAGACCCAGTACTTC. Protein: CAMRGQETQYF.

This clonotype has a handful of counts. V is TRBV10-3 and J is TRBJ2-7, with TRBD1 identical over 7 bases. The V segment lost 3 bases and the J segment 4 bases; nucleotides outside the gene matches: 15. The CDR3 runs to 17 residues. Germline assignment: CDR1 ENHRY and CDR2 SYGVKD. CDR3 in DNA: TGTGCCATCAGTGATGAGCAGGGGGACCTCCGTTCTTACGAGCAGTACTTC. This translates into CAISDEQGDLRSYEQYF.

This clonotype was seen more than once but under ten times. The chain has TRBV6-5 and TRBJ2-1; possibly TRBD2 for D (5 bases). From germline, CDR1 is MNHEY and CDR2 SVGAGI. Trimming removed 5 bases from V and 4 bases from J, with 15 bases in between. The CDR3 spans 15 residues. This CDR3 is CASSRSDPGYNEQFF. The DNA for the CDR3 is TGTGCCAGCAGTCGTTCCGACCCGGGGTACAATGAGCAGTTCTTC.

This clonotype has a handful of counts. This chain uses TRBV10-3 with TRBJ1-3; no definite D call. The V gene's germline CDR1 is ENHRY and CDR2 SYGVKD. V was clipped by 4 bases and J by 0 bases, with 10 bases between them. There are 15 residues in the CDR3. The CDR3: CAISVEPSSGNTIYF. The CDR3 bases are TGTGCCATCAGTGTAGAACCGAGCTCTGGAAACACCATATATTTT.

The V and J genes are TRBV24-1 and TRBJ2-1; unclear D gene. The germline gives CDR1 KGHDR, CDR2 SFDVKD. Trimming pared 4 bases from V and 9 bases from J, leaving 15 bases between. There are 14 residues in the CDR3. CDR3 DNA: TGTGCCACCAGTGACCCTCCGTTGTTTGTTGAGCAGTTCTTC. The encoded protein is CATSDPPLFVEQFF.

This clonotype was observed a few times. The V and J genes are TRBV6-1 and TRBJ2-1, with 8 bases identical to TRBD1. CDR1 is MNHNS and CDR2 is SASEGT in the germline V gene. The CDR3 extends over 12 amino acids. J gave up 9 bases and V 6 bases, and 4 bases lay outside the gene matches. In nucleotides, the CDR3 is TGTGCCAGCAGCCAGGGGGCAGGTGAGCAGTTCTTC. Translating it yields CASSQGAGEQFF.

The chain uses TRBV27 and TRBJ2-1; 7 bases are shared with TRBD1. Germline V gives CDR1 MNHEY, CDR2 SMNVEV (reference sequence). V lost 6 bases to trimming and J lost 8 bases; unmatched junction nucleotides: 4. The CDR3 totals 12 residues. CDR3 protein: CASRTGEYEQFF. For the CDR3, the DNA is TGTGCCAGCAGAACAGGGGAGTATGAGCAGTTCTTC.

The chain uses TRBV4-2 and TRBJ2-7, with 7 positions matching TRBD2. This CDR3 spans 13 amino acids. Germline V gives CDR1 LGHNA, CDR2 YNFKEQ. The J segment lost 6 bases and the V segment lost 7 bases, leaving 9 bases of the junction unmatched. CDR3 sequence: CASKEGGFAEQYF. CDR3 sequence (DNA): TGTGCCAGCAAGGAGGGAGGGTTCGCCGAGCAGTACTTC.

Only a few counts were recorded for this clonotype. The chain employs TRBV2 and TRBJ2-5; TRBD1 agrees at 11 bases. The V segment lost 5 bases and the J segment 4 bases; nucleotides outside the gene matches: 6. CDR1 SNHLY and CDR2 FYNNEI come from the germline V gene. CDR3 length: 15 residues. CDR3 in amino acids: CASSSGQGARETQYF. The CDR3 region has the DNA TGTGCCAGCAGTTCTGGACAGGGGGCGCGAGAGACCCAGTACTTC.

This sequence joins TRBV20-1 and TRBJ1-3; D possibly corresponds to TRBD1 (5 bases). From germline, CDR1 is DFQATT and CDR2 SNEGSKA (reference sequence). This CDR3 is 14 amino acids long. Trimming shortened V by 4 bases and J by 0 bases, and 10 bases separated the two germline ends. DNA of the CDR3: TGCAGTGCTAAGACAGAGTACTCTGGAAACACCATATATTTT. Amino acid sequence: CSAKTEYSGNTIYF.

The J gene is TRBJ1-5, the V gene TRBV19; D remains ambiguous. Per the germline V gene, CDR1 is LNHDA and CDR2 is SQIVND (reference sequence). The CDR3 totals 17 residues. V gave up 3 bases and J gave up 0 bases, with 15 bases separating them. The CDR3 nucleotides read TGTGCCAGTAGTATCCAAGGGATAGGACCTAGCAATCAGCCCCAGCATTTT. This gives the protein CASSIQGIGPSNQPQHF.

The genes are TRBV7-6 and TRBJ2-1, with unresolved D. Germline V gene lookup returns CDR1 SGHVS and CDR2 FNYEAQ. The CDR3 runs 13 residues. V gave up 0 bases and J gave up 5 bases, with 5 bases separating them. The CDR3 bases are TGTGCCAGCAGCTTAGCGGGGAACAATGAGCAGTTCTTC. As protein: CASSLAGNNEQFF. The full variable domain, rest sourced from reference TRBV7-6 and TRBJ2-1, is GAGVSQSPRYKVTKRGQDVALRCDPISGHVSLYWYRQALGQGPEFLTYFNYEAQQDKSGLPNDRFSAERPEGSISTLTIQRTEQRDSAMYRCASSLAGNNEQFFGPGTRLTVL.

The rearrangement uses TRBV7-9 and TRBJ2-1, with TRBD2 identical over 7 bases. CDR1 SEHNR and CDR2 FQNEAQ come from the germline V gene (reference sequence). The CDR3 runs to 18 residues. V was pared by 5 bases and J by 5 bases, with 18 bases of the junction left unmatched. CDR3 residues: CASSPGGVAGILNNEQFF. CDR3 bases: TGTGCCAGCAGCCCTGGAGGAGTAGCGGGCATTCTCAACAATGAGCAGTTCTTC.

The rearrangement links TRBV20-1 to TRBJ2-1; 13 bases line up with TRBD2. CDR3 length: 15 residues. V trimming: 4 bases; J trimming: 6 bases; junction bases outside the gene matches: 6. Germline loops: CDR1 DFQATT, CDR2 SNEGSKA (reference sequence). The CDR3 is CSAKGTSGAVNEQFF. CDR3 coding DNA: TGCAGTGCTAAGGGGACTAGCGGGGCCGTCAATGAGCAGTTCTTC.